The 8 T cell receptor beta chains below come from one sample, sequenced in a study of neurological immune-mediated disorders. In TCRdb, the 5' RACE reads were re-called with MiXCR into one record per CDR3 protein. This sample has about 82,000 distinct CDR3 sequences, with 2.6% found just once. The sample was PBMCs. The receptors here all came from a woman younger than 45 with multiple sclerosis.

This clonotype occurred many times. The chain is built from TRBV5-8 and TRBJ2-1; TRBD2 aligns across 9 bases. With 6 bases clipped from V and 2 bases from J, the junction kept 6 bases outside the gene matches. The CDR3 runs 15 residues. The V gene's germline CDR1 is SGHTS and CDR2 YDEGEE. This chain's CDR3 is CASNQQRGAYNEQFF. The CDR3, as DNA: TGTGCCAGCAATCAACAGCGGGGGGCCTACAATGAGCAGTTCTTC.

This clonotype was detected many times. The chain links TRBV7-2 to TRBJ1-4; 7 nucleotides match TRBD1. The germline CDR1 and CDR2 sequences are SGHTA and FQGNSA. The CDR3 is made up of 14 amino acids. The ends lost 5 bases at V and 8 bases at J; junction bases unmatched: 8. The CDR3 protein is CASSVQGVGEKLFF. The CDR3 DNA reads TGTGCCAGCAGCGTTCAGGGGGTTGGCGAAAAACTGTTTTTT.

Ten or more counts support this clonotype. The rearrangement uses TRBV20-1 and TRBJ2-2; 9 nucleotides agree with TRBD1. The CDR3 has 15 amino acids. Per germline, CDR1 DFQATT and CDR2 SNEGSKA (reference sequence). Trimming removed 3 bases from V and 3 bases from J; junction bases left unmatched: 5. CDR3 coding DNA: TGCAGTGCTAGTGGTAGGACAGGGGACACCGGGGAGCTGTTTTTT. Translated, it gives CSASGRTGDTGELFF.

This clonotype was counted ten times or more. The chain combines TRBV20-1 with TRBJ1-1; 9 bases agree with TRBD1. The CDR3 covers 16 residues. Looked up from germline, CDR1 is DFQATT and CDR2 is SNEGSKA (reference sequence). Trimming at V came to 5 bases and at J to 6 bases, leaving 16 bases not matched to a gene. CDR3 in amino acids: CSAEAGTGLSWAEAFF. CDR3 in DNA: TGCAGTGCTGAGGCCGGGACAGGGTTGTCGTGGGCTGAAGCTTTCTTT.

There are many counts of this clonotype. This rearrangement joins TRBV5-1 to TRBJ2-7, with D uncertain. The CDR3 totals 16 residues. CDR1 and CDR2 from the germline V gene are SGHRS and YFSETQ. Between the trimmed V and J ends, which lost 0 bases and 3 bases, there was a span of 16 bases. The chain's CDR3 is CASSLVSTALRYEQYF. CDR3 sequence (DNA): TGCGCCAGCAGCTTGGTGAGTACAGCCTTACGCTACGAGCAGTACTTC. Combining the CDR3 with reference TRBV5-1 and TRBJ2-7 gives the whole variable domain KAGVTQTPRYLIKTRGQQVTLSCSPISGHRSVSWYQQTPGQGLQFLFEYFSETQRNKGNFPGRFSGRQFSNSRSEMNVSTLELGDSALYLCASSLVSTALRYEQYFGPGTRLTVT.

This clonotype was counted many times. The chain couples TRBV27 to TRBJ2-5; D possibly corresponds to TRBD1 (6 bases). This CDR3 has 13 residues. CDR1 and CDR2 from the germline V gene are MNHEY and SMNVEV (reference sequence). V was shortened by 5 bases and J by 4 bases, with 11 bases between the two germline ends. CDR3 amino acids: CASSNRVRETQYF. The CDR3 DNA reads as TGTGCCAGCAGTAACAGGGTACGAGAGACCCAGTACTTC.

This clonotype was recorded at least ten times. The chain joins TRBV20-1 to TRBJ2-7; 15 positions match TRBD2. The junction had 8 bases not matched to a gene; V was cut back by 1 base and J by 4 bases. In germline, CDR1 is DFQATT, CDR2 SNEGSKA (reference sequence). The CDR3 length is 17 residues. CDR3 nucleotides: TGCAGTGCTAGAGCCAGGGGACTAGCGGGAGGCGTTTACGAGCAGTACTTC. Protein sequence: CSARARGLAGGVYEQYF.

This clonotype was observed at least ten times. The gene calls are TRBV5-1 and TRBJ2-5, with no clear D. The germline V gene encodes CDR1 SGHRS and CDR2 YFSETQ. V lost 4 bases, J lost 8 bases, and 12 bases lay in between. The CDR3 loop spans 12 amino acids. DNA for the CDR3: TGCGCCAGCAGCCTTCGGGTTGACACCCAGTACTTC. It encodes CASSLRVDTQYF.